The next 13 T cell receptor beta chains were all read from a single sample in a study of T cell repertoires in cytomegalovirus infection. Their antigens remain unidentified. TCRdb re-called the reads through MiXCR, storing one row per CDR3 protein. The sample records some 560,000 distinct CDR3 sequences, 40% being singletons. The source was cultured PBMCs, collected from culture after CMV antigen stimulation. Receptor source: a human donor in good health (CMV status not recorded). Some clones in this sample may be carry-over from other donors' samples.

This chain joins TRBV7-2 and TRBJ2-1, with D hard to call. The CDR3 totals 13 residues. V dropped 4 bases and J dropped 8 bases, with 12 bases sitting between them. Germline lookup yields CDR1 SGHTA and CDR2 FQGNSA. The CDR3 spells CASSSPGGDEQFF. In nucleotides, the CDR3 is TGTGCCAGCAGCTCCCCCGGTGGCGATGAGCAGTTCTTC.

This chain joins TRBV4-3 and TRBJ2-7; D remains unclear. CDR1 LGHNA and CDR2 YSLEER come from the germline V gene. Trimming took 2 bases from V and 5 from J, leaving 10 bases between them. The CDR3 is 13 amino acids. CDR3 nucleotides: TGCGCCAGCAGCCAAAATGTGTGGCACGAGCAGTACTTC. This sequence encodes CASSQNVWHEQYF.

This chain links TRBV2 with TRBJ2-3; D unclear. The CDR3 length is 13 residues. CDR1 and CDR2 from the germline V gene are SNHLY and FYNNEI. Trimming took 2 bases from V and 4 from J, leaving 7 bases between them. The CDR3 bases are TGTGCCAGCAGTGAACAGCACTCAGATACGCAGTATTTT. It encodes CASSEQHSDTQYF.

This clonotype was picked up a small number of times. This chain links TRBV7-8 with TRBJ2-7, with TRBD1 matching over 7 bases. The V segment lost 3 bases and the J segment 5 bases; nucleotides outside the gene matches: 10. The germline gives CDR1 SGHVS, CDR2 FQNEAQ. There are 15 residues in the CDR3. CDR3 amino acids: CASSFSGTVFDEQYF. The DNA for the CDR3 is TGTGCCAGCAGCTTTTCCGGGACAGTCTTCGACGAGCAGTACTTC.

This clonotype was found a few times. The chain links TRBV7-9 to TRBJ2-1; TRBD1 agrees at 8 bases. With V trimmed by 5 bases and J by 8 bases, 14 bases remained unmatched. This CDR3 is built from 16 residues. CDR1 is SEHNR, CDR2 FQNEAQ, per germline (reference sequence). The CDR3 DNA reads TGTGCCAGCAGCGCACAGGCCGGGACAGGCATCGATGAGCAGTTCTTC. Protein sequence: CASSAQAGTGIDEQFF.

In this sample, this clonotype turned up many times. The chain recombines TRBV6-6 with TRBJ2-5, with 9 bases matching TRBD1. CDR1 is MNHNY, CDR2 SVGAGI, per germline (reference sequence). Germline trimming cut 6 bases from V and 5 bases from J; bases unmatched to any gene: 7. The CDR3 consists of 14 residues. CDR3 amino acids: CASRPDRGWETQYF. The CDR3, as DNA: TGTGCCAGCAGACCTGACAGGGGGTGGGAGACCCAGTACTTC.

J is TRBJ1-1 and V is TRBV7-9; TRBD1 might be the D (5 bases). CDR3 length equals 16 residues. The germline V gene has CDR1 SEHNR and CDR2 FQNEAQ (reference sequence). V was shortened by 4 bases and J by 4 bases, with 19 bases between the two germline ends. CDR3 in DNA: TGTGCCAGCAGCTCCGGAGAGGCAGGGTGGGGCACTGAAGCTTTCTTT. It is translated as CASSSGEAGWGTEAFF.

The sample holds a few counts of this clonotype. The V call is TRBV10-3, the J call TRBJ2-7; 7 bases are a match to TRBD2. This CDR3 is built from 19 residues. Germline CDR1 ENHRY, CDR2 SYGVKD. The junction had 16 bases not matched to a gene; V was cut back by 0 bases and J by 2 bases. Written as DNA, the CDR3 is TGTGCCATCAGTGAGTCGTTATCTTTGGGGGGGTCAGCCCCCTACGAGCAGTACTTC. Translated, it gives CAISESLSLGGSAPYEQYF.

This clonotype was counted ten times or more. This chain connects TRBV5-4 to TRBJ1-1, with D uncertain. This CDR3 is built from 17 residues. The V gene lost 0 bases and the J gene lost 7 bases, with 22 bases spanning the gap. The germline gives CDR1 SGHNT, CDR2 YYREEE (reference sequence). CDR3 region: CASSLGALVGNSGEAFF. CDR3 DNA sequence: TGTGCCAGCAGCTTGGGGGCCTTAGTGGGTAACTCGGGTGAAGCTTTCTTT.

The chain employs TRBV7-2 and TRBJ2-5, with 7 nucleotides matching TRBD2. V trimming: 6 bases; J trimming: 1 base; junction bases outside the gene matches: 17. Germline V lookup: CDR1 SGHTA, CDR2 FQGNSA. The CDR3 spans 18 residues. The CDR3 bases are TGTGCCAGCAGTCGAGGGCGTGGAGCTAGCGGCGGCCAAGAGACCCAGTACTTC. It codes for CASSRGRGASGGQETQYF.

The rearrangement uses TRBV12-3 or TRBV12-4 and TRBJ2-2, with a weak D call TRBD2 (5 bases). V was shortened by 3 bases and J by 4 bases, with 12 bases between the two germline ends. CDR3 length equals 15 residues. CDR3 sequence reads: CASSFSVRGTGELFF. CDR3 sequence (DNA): TGTGCCAGCAGTTTTTCGGTCCGGGGCACCGGGGAGCTGTTTTTT.

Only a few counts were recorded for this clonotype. The CDR3 DNA is TGTGCCAGCAGAGGCGCGGGACAAAATCAGCCCCAGCATTTT. It is translated as CASRGAGQNQPQHF. The gene calls are TRBV6-2 or TRBV6-3 and TRBJ1-5; tentative D call: TRBD1 (6 bases). The CDR3 length is 14 residues. V was cut by 6 bases and J by 4 bases, with 13 bases left in between. CDR1 is MNHEY and CDR2 is SVGEGT in the germline V gene.

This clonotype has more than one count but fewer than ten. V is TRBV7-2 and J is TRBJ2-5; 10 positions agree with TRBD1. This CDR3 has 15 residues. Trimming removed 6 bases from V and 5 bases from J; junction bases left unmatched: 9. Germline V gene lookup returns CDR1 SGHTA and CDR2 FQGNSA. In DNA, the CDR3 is TGTGCCAGCAGACTTGACGGGACAGGGGAGGAGACCCAGTACTTC. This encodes CASRLDGTGEETQYF.